The clone carrying this T cell receptor (beta chain) was detected only once. Clones were sequenced by immunoSEQ multiplex PCR, and TCRdb holds only the in-frame ones, with some missing. The sample gives under 50,000 clones, over 85% of which show up once; about 7.8% is in the top ten. This CDR3 has 15 residues. Germline V gene lookup returns CDR1 SGHTA and CDR2 FQGNSA. The V and J ends lost 4 bases and 4 bases, in that order; junction bases with no gene match: 4. The data stem from a study of cytomegalovirus exposure and HLA in healthy donors. This TCR was recovered from a young woman in good health and CMV-seropositive. Sequencing was done on a sample of PBMCs. V gene TRBV7-2 combines with J gene TRBJ2-3, with TRBD2 matching over 11 bases. As DNA, the CDR3 is TGTGCCAGCAGCTCATTAGCGGGAGGGGCAGATACGCAGTATTTT. Its translation: CASSSLAGGADTQYF.